This T cell receptor beta chain was sequenced during a study of T cells in localized non-small cell lung cancer. Sequencing used immunoSEQ multiplex PCR; TCRdb keeps in-frame clones, though not all of them. Of around 70,000 clones in the sample, around 85% were seen once. Findings of the study overall: Adjacent uninvolved lung tissue had the highest T cell clonality, exceeding tumor. Appearances in adjacent lung were noted for a median approximately 61 of the top 100 tumor clones. Prolonged overall survival went with higher T cell density in the blood.

Notes on this clone: Its antigen remains unknown.

The source material was peripheral blood, sampled before any cancer treatment. The clonotype originates from a female donor over 55 with stage I lung adenocarcinoma.

CDR3 in amino acids: CASSESLRGSRQYF. The CDR3 DNA reads as TGCGCCAGCAGTGAGTCACTACGGGGTTCGCGGCAGTACTTC. This chain uses TRBV10-1 with TRBJ2-7; possibly TRBD2 for D (5 bases). Between the trimmed V and J ends, which lost 0 bases and 9 bases, there was a span of 15 bases. The CDR3 is 14 residues long. CDR1 WNHNN and CDR2 SYGVQD come from the germline V gene (reference sequence).